The clone carrying this T cell receptor beta chain occurred a few times. These data originate in a study of T cells after yellow fever vaccination. The CDR3 has 15 residues. Germline values: CDR1 SEHNR, CDR2 FQNEAQ (reference sequence). Trimming removed 5 bases from V and 0 bases from J, with 12 bases in between. TCRdb independently ran MiXCR on the 5' RACE reads; one entry per CDR3 protein. The sample shows 60,000 to 85,000 distinct CDR3 sequences, approximately 7% of them seen only once. The genes are TRBV7-9 and TRBJ2-3; unclear D gene. The sequence was collected from a young man who received the YFV17D yellow fever vaccine. Here the sequenced sample was CD8+ T cells sorted from PBMCs, taken 5 days after the first yellow fever vaccination. CDR3 sequence (DNA): TGTGCCAGCAGCCCCCGGGCCACTAGCACAGATACGCAGTATTTT. It yields the protein CASSPRATSTDTQYF.